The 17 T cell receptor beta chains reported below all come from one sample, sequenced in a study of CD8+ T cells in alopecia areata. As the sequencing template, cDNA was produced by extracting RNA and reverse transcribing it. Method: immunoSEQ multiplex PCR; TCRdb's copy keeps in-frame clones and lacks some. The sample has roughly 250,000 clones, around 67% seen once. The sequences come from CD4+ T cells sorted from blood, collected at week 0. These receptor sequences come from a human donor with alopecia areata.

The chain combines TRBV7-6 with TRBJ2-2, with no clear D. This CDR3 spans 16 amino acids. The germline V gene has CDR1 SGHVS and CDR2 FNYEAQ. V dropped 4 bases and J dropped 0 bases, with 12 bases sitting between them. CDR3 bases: TGTGCCAGCAGCTCGCTTGGCGCCGCGAACACCGGGGAGCTGTTTTTT. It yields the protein CASSSLGAANTGELFF.

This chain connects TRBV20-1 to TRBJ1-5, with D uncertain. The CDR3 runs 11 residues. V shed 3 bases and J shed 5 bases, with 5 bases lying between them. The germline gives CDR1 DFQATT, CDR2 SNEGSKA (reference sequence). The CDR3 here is CSASGDQPQHF. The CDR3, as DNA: TGCAGTGCTAGTGGGGATCAGCCCCAGCATTTT.

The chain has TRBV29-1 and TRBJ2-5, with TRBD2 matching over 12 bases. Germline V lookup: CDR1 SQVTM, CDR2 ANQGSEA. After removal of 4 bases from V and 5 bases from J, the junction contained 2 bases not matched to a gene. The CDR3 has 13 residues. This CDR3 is CSVGGLAGETQYF. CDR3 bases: TGCAGCGTTGGCGGACTAGCGGGGGAGACCCAGTACTTC.

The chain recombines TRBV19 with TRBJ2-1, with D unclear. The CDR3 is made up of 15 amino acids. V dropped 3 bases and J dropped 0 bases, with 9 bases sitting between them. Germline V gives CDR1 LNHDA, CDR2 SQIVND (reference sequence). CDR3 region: CASSIRHSSYNEQFF. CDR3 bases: TGTGCCAGTAGTATTCGACACAGCTCCTACAATGAGCAGTTCTTC.

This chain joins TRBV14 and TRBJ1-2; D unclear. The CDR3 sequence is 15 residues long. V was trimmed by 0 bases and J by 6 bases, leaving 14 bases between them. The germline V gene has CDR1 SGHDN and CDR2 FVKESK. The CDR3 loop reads CASSQERRTAHGYTF. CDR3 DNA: TGTGCCAGCAGCCAAGAACGTCGGACCGCTCATGGCTACACCTTC.

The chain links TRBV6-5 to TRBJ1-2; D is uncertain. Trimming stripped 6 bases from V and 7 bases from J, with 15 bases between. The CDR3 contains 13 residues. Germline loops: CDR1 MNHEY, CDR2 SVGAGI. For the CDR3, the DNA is TGTGCCAGCAGAACCGGGGTGACTAGTGGCTACACCTTC. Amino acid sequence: CASRTGVTSGYTF.

The CDR3 spells CASSQGSGVDNEKLFF. The CDR3 DNA reads TGTGCCAGCAGCCAAGGTTCGGGGGTCGATAATGAAAAACTGTTTTTT. The chain employs TRBV4-2 and TRBJ1-4; perhaps TRBD1 as D (5 bases). CDR1 is LGHNA and CDR2 is YNFKEQ in the germline V gene. V was shortened by 1 base and J by 4 bases, with 13 bases between the two germline ends. The CDR3 totals 16 residues.

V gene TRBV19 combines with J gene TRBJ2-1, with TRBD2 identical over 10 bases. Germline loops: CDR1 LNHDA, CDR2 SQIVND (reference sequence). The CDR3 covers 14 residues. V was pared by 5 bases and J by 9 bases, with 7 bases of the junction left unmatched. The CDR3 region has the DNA TGTGCCAGTAGTTTCCAGCGGGGGGGAGGTGAGCAGTTCTTC. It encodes CASSFQRGGGEQFF.

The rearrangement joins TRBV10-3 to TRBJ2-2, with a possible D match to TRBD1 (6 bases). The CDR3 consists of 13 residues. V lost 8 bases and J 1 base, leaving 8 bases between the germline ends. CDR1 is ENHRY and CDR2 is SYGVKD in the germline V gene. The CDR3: CAIRDMNTGELFF. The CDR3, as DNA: TGTGCCATCCGGGACATGAACACCGGGGAGCTGTTTTTT.

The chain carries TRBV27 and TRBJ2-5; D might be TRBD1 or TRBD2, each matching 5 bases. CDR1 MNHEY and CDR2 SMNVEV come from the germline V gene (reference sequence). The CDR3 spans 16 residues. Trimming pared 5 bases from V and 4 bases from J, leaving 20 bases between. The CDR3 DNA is TGTGCCAGCAGTCCCCTCCCCGGGACGTATCCAGAGACCCAGTACTTC. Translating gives CASSPLPGTYPETQYF.

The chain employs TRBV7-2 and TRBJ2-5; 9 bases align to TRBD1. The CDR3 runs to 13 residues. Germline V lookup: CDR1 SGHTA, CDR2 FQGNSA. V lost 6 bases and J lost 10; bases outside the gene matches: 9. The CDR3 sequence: CASRPGQGFDQYF. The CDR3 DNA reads TGTGCCAGCAGGCCGGGACAGGGTTTTGACCAGTACTTC.

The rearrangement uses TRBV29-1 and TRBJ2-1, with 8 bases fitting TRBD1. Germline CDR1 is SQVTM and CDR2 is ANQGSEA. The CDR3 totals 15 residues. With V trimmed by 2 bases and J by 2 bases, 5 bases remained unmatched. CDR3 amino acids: CSVEPTGVTYNEQFF. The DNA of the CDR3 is TGCAGCGTTGAACCGACAGGGGTTACCTACAATGAGCAGTTCTTC.

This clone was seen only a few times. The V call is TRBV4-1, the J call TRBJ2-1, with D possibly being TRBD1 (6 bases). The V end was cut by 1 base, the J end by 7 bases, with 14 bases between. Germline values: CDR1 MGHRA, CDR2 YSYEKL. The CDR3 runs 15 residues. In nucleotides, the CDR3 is TGCGCCAGCAGCCAAGGTCAGGGGAAGAGGAATGAGCAGTTCTTC. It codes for CASSQGQGKRNEQFF.

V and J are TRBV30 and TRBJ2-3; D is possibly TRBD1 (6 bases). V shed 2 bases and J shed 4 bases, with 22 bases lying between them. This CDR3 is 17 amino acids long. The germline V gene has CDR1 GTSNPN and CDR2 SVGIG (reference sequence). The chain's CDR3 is CAWSFWQGRGGADTQYF. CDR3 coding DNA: TGTGCCTGGAGTTTTTGGCAGGGGAGAGGTGGCGCAGATACGCAGTATTTT.

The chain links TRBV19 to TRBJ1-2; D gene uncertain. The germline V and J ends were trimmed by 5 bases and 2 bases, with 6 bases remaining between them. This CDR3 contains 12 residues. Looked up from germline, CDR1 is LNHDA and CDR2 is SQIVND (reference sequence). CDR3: CASSPRNYGYTF. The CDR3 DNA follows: TGTGCCAGTAGTCCCAGGAACTATGGCTACACCTTC.

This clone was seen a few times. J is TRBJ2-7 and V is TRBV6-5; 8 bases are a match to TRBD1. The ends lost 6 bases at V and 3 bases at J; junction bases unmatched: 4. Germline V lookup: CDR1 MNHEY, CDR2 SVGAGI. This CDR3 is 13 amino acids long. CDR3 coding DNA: TGTGCCAGCAGACCCGGACAGGGCTACGAGCAGTACTTC. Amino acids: CASRPGQGYEQYF.

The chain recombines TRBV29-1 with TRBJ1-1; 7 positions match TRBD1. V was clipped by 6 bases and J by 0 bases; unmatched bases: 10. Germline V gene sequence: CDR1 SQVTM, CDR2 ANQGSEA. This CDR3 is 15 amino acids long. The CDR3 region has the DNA TGCAGCGTCCAGCGCTCGGGACAGATGAACACTGAAGCTTTCTTT. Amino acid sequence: CSVQRSGQMNTEAFF.